This passage covers 27 T cell receptor beta chains from one sample sequenced in a study of tumor and adjacent non-tumor tissue in lung cancer. This sample's RNA came from whole unsorted tissue. A modified ARM-PCR protocol with three rounds of nested PCR amplified TCRbeta. TCRdb called the multiplex PCR reads again in MiXCR, with one record for every CDR3 protein. The sample consists of over 60,000 distinct CDR3 sequences, roughly 80% of them appearing once. Sequenced sample: lung tumor tissue. Source of these receptors: a woman aged 50 to 65 with non-small cell lung cancer.

This clonotype was seen many times. Being one base from a much bigger clone, this may be a read error. The chain uses TRBV20-1 and TRBJ2-1; D gene ambiguous. CDR1 and CDR2 (germline): DFQATT, SNEGSKA (reference sequence). The CDR3 totals 16 residues. CDR3 amino acids: CSARADPRRSNNKQFF. Written as DNA, the CDR3 is TGCAGTGCTAGAGCCGACCCCAGGCGGAGTAACAATAAGCAGTTCTTC.

A word on this clonotype: The conserved phenylalanine or tryptophan normally closing the CDR3 is absent here, so this likely arose from a read error. The rearrangement uses TRBV10-1 and TRBJ2-4; 7 nucleotides match TRBD2. There are 13 residues in the CDR3. CDR1 WNHNN and CDR2 SYGVQD come from the germline V gene (reference sequence). The CDR3 nucleotides read TGCGCCAACAGTGCTTGGGAGGGTAACATTCAGTACTTA. Protein sequence: CANSAWEGNIQYL.

Regarding this clonotype: Sequence at one end of the junction differs from germline and may be a read error. The chain uses TRBV29-1 and TRBJ2-7, with 8 bases aligning to TRBD1. This CDR3 has 11 residues. The germline V gene has CDR1 SQVTM and CDR2 ANQGSEA. The CDR3: CSGRTGTEQLF. CDR3 DNA: TGCAGCGGGAGGACAGGGACCGAGCAGTTGTTC.

Regarding this clonotype: Just one base apart from a much larger clone, this may be a read error. The chain uses TRBV28 and TRBJ1-5, with 8 bases identical to TRBD1. V was clipped by 10 bases and J by 1 base; unmatched bases: 15. The CDR3 sequence is 17 residues long. Germline values: CDR1 MDHEN, CDR2 SYDVKM. CDR3 region: CANRSPQGAESNQPQHF. In DNA form, the CDR3 reads TGTGCCAACCGATCCCCGCAGGGGGCTGAGAGCAATCAGCCCCAGCATTTT.

This clonotype has at least ten counts. This may come from a read error, since a much larger clone is one base off. The V and J genes are TRBV20-1 and TRBJ1-5, with D perhaps matching TRBD1 (5 bases). CDR3 size: 13 residues. CDR1 DFQATT and CDR2 SNEGSKA come from the germline V gene (reference sequence). The CDR3 DNA follows: TGCAGTGTTAGAGGGGATAGCAATCAGCCCCAGCATTTT. The encoded protein is CSVRGDSNQPQHF.

Concerning this clonotype: Its ends do not fully match the called genes, so a read error is possible. The chain is built from TRBV29-1 and TRBJ2-3; D ambiguous. Germline values: CDR1 SQVTM, CDR2 ANQGSEA. The CDR3 is 13 residues long. The CDR3 DNA sequence: TGCAGCGTGGTGACAAGGTTAACAGATATGCAGTATTTT. This codes for CSVVTRLTDMQYF.

As regards this clonotype: At one end, the junction sequence differs from germline, possibly due to a read error. The DNA of the CDR3 is TGTGCCAACAGTGAAGCGTATCAGGGGTTAGCCAAAAACATTGAGTACTTC. This codes for CANSEAYQGLAKNIEYF. The chain recombines TRBV6-1 with TRBJ2-4, with D possibly matching TRBD1 (6 bases). CDR3 length equals 17 residues. The germline gives CDR1 MNHNS, CDR2 SASEGT.

This clonotype was detected a few times. It is likely a read error, because the conserved phenylalanine at the end of the CDR3 is missing. It is unclear where the CDR3 begins or ends on the DNA, so no DNA is shown, and the CDR3 is as TCRdb lists it. The chain uses TRBV11-1 and TRBJ2-3. The CDR3 numbers 16 amino acids, ends counted. Germline CDR1 SGHAT, CDR2 FQDESV (reference sequence). The CDR3 sequence: CASSLEGRGGTDTQYS.

Comment on this clonotype: One junction end does not reproduce the germline sequence, and a read error may be involved. This rearrangement joins TRBV6-2 or TRBV6-3 to TRBJ2-1; weak D call: TRBD1 (6 bases). This CDR3 comprises 16 residues. Germline CDR1 reads MNHEY; CDR2 reads SVGEGT. The CDR3 coding sequence is TGTGCAAGCAGTGGTCTATTGACTTTCAGGGACAATGAGCAGCTCTTC. Its translation is CASSGLLTFRDNEQLF.

On this clonotype: This CDR3 fails to terminate in the conserved phenylalanine or tryptophan, so it likely reflects a read error. No DNA is shown, since the ends of the CDR3 on it are uncertain; the CDR3 is the one TCRdb lists. The chain combines TRBV29-1 with TRBJ2-3; the D call of TRBD1 is as the table states it, not checked on the DNA. Germline CDR1 and CDR2: SQVTM and ANQGSEA. From its first to its last residue, the CDR3 has 12 amino acids. Here the CDR3 reads CSHRTSTDIQYL.

A note on this clonotype: Germline and junction disagree at one end, which may indicate a read error. This chain connects TRBV29-1 to TRBJ2-3; 9 bases are shared with TRBD1. This CDR3 spans 14 amino acids. CDR1 SQVTM and CDR2 ANQGSEA come from the germline V gene. CDR3 DNA sequence: TGCATCGCGAGGACAGGGGTTCTCACAGATACACAGTATTTT. Translation: CIARTGVLTDTQYF.

Turning to this clonotype: The conserved phenylalanine or tryptophan is not found at the CDR3 terminus, so this likely reflects a read error. The DNA is omitted, as the CDR3 cannot be located on it reliably, and the CDR3 follows TCRdb's listing. The chain recombines TRBV12-3 or TRBV12-4 with TRBJ2-5. The CDR3 is 13 residues long, counting both termini. This CDR3 reads CASSVRDQETQYY.

V gene TRBV20-1 combines with J gene TRBJ2-7; 8 bases line up with TRBD2. The end of the DNA aligns better with TRBJ2-1, so the J call may be wrong. The length of the CDR3 is 13 residues. CDR1 is DFQATT, CDR2 SNEGSKA, per germline (reference sequence). The CDR3 loop is CSAHTSGPYEQFF. In nucleotides, the CDR3 is TGCAGCGCTCATACTAGCGGCCCCTACGAGCAGTTCTTC.

As concerns this clonotype: Sequence at one end of the junction differs from germline and may be a read error. The chain joins TRBV20-1 to TRBJ2-7; TRBD1 agrees at 7 bases. Germline assignment: CDR1 DFQATT and CDR2 SNEGSKA (reference sequence). The CDR3 extends over 13 amino acids. The CDR3 DNA follows: TGCAGCGGCTTAACAGGGGATAGCTACGAGCAGAACTTC. It specifies CSGLTGDSYEQNF.

Note on this clonotype: One end of the junction fails to match germline, which may point to a read error. The chain couples TRBV20-1 to TRBJ2-1; D perhaps matches TRBD1 (5 bases). This CDR3 comprises 12 residues. Germline values: CDR1 DFQATT, CDR2 SNEGSKA (reference sequence). The CDR3 region is CSGTLSYNVQFF. The CDR3 DNA reads TGCAGTGGGACATTGTCCTACAATGTGCAGTTCTTC.

V gene TRBV6-6 combines with J gene TRBJ2-6, with D perhaps TRBD2 (5 bases). Germline V gives CDR1 MNHNY, CDR2 SVGAGI (reference sequence). The CDR3 covers 16 residues. DNA of the CDR3: TGTATCAGCACCAAGGAGGCGTACTCTGGGGCCAACGTCCTGACTTTC. It is translated as CISTKEAYSGANVLTF.

This clonotype was detected only a few times. One base away lies a much larger clone, so this may be a sequencing read error. This rearrangement joins TRBV5-6 to TRBJ2-2; 10 nucleotides align to TRBD2. The germline V gene encodes CDR1 SGHDT and CDR2 YYEEEE. Trimming at V came to 3 bases and at J to 4 bases, leaving 12 bases not matched to a gene. This CDR3 contains 18 residues. The CDR3 sequence is CASSSRLAGLRTTGELFF. The DNA for the CDR3 is TGTGCCAGCAGCTCCCGACTAGCGGGCTTAAGAACCACCGGGGAGCTGTTTTTT.

As regards this clonotype: The junction departs from the called germline gene at one end, perhaps through a read error. The chain joins TRBV6-5 to TRBJ2-3, with 8 bases fitting TRBD2. Germline lookup yields CDR1 MNHEY and CDR2 SVGAGI. This CDR3 comprises 16 residues. The CDR3 here is CTSSYGGVAPQDTQYF. The CDR3 DNA sequence: TGTACCAGCAGTTACGGGGGGGTCGCACCTCAGGATACACAGTATTTT.

To note about this clonotype: Germline is not matched at one junction end, which may reflect a read error. The CDR3 loop reads CASSQSNRADTQCF. In DNA, the CDR3 is TGCGCCAGCAGCCAAAGTAACAGGGCAGATACGCAGTGTTTT. The V call is TRBV4-3, the J call TRBJ2-3; the D gene is possibly TRBD1 (6 bases). Per germline, CDR1 LGHNA and CDR2 YSLEER. The CDR3 extends over 14 amino acids.

The genes are TRBV6-6 and TRBJ2-7; 8 nucleotides match TRBD2. The length of the CDR3 is 14 residues. The trim removed 6 bases at V and 1 base at J, leaving 5 bases unmatched. Germline CDR1 MNHNY, CDR2 SVGAGI (reference sequence). The CDR3 loop is CASRSGLVSYEQYV. The CDR3 nucleotides read TGTGCCAGCAGGTCGGGACTAGTGTCCTACGAGCAGTACGTC.

As concerns this clonotype: A much larger clonotype is one base distant, so this may be a read error. CDR3 in amino acids: CARRETGINQPQHF. As DNA, the CDR3 is TGTGCCAGAAGAGAGACAGGGATCAATCAGCCCCAGCATTTT. The chain couples TRBV2 to TRBJ1-5, with TRBD1 matching 7 bases. CDR1 is SNHLY and CDR2 is FYNNEI in the germline V gene. The CDR3 is 14 residues long. The junction had 8 bases not matched to a gene; V was cut back by 9 bases and J by 3 bases.

The CDR3: CASNHEFSNTEAFF. The DNA for the CDR3 is TGTGCCAGCAACCACGAGTTTTCGAACACTGAAGCTTTCTTT. The rearrangement uses TRBV5-5 and TRBJ1-1; D ambiguous. This CDR3 spans 14 amino acids. CDR1 and CDR2 (germline): SGHKS, YYEKEE (reference sequence). V was cut by 6 bases and J by 1 base, with 13 bases left in between.

Regarding this clonotype: At one end, the junction sequence differs from germline, possibly due to a read error. The rearrangement links TRBV11-2 to TRBJ2-1; no clear D gene. CDR1 and CDR2 from the germline V gene are SGHAT and FQNNGV. The CDR3 has 12 amino acids. CDR3 protein: CASSPSEHEQFF. The CDR3 DNA sequence: TGCGCCAGCAGCCCCTCCGAACATGAGCAGTTCTTC.

With regard to this clonotype: One junction end does not reproduce the germline sequence, and a read error may be involved. The chain links TRBV6-1 to TRBJ2-7, with a possible D match to TRBD1 (5 bases). The CDR3 consists of 14 residues. The germline CDR1 and CDR2 sequences are MNHNS and SASEGT. The CDR3 region is CASSEGPGIGEQYF. CDR3 nucleotides: TGTGCCAGTAGTGAAGGGCCAGGGATCGGAGAGCAGTACTTC.

With regard to this clonotype: Its ends do not fully match the called genes, so a read error is possible. The V gene is TRBV20-1, the J gene TRBJ2-5, with TRBD2 matching over 9 bases. The CDR3 spans 15 residues. Per the germline V gene, CDR1 is DFQATT and CDR2 is SNEGSKA (reference sequence). CDR3 sequence reads: CSAPKAGGGQEAQYF. DNA of the CDR3: TGCAGTGCCCCCAAAGCGGGAGGAGGACAAGAGGCCCAGTACTTC.

A note on this clonotype: Compared with germline, one end of the junction differs, possibly owing to a read error. This chain uses TRBV29-1 with TRBJ2-1, with TRBD2 identical over 9 bases. Germline V lookup: CDR1 SQVTM, CDR2 ANQGSEA. The CDR3 loop spans 12 amino acids. The CDR3 DNA is TGTAGCAGAGCGGGAGGACCCAATGAGCAGTTCTTC. Translating it yields CSRAGGPNEQFF.

Concerning this clonotype: One junction end disagrees with the germline gene, perhaps due to a read error. V usage is TRBV5-4 and J usage is TRBJ2-3; TRBD2 agrees at 12 bases. There are 14 residues in the CDR3. Germline values: CDR1 SGHNT, CDR2 YYREEE (reference sequence). The DNA for the CDR3 is TGTGCCAGCAGGTTGGGACTAGCGGGAGATACGCAGTATTTT. Protein sequence: CASRLGLAGDTQYF.